This T cell receptor beta chain was sequenced during a study of immune cell composition in non-small cell lung cancer. Findings of the study overall: Lung adenocarcinomas had lower top 10 clone scores and clonality than squamous tumours. Overall clonality, unlike maximal tumour-associated clone frequency, did not predict TIL reactivity. About 75% of squamous and 30% to 35% of adenocarcinoma cases had tumour-associated clones >0.5%.

Sequencing used immunoSEQ multiplex PCR; TCRdb keeps in-frame clones, though not all of them. This sample has 4,000 to 4,500 clones; under 80% occur once, and the top ten carry just under 30%. A word on this clone: Its antigen is unidentified.

DNA was extracted from unsorted cell suspensions stored frozen. This CDR3 region has 15 residues. V dropped 7 bases and J dropped 5; count of bases not matched to a gene: 11. The V gene's germline CDR1 is KGHSY and CDR2 FQNENV. Sequenced input: lung tumor tissue. The TCR originated in a human donor with non-small cell lung cancer. The chain recombines TRBV16 with TRBJ2-1; 7 bases agree with TRBD1. The CDR3 sequence: CASNPTGYQDNEQFF. The CDR3 DNA sequence: TGTGCCAGCAACCCGACAGGGTATCAGGACAATGAGCAGTTCTTC.